This TCR beta chain was identified in a study of blood T cells in healthy people across ages. Study findings and constraints: In these data, TCR beta diversity tracked strongly with naive T cell percentage.

A J-beta primer mix and a sample-barcoded 5' primer were used in a second PCR of about 6 to 12 cycles. Every sample gave at least 2.5 million paired-end reads containing CDR3. TCRdb reprocessed the 5' RACE reads with MiXCR, giving one entry per CDR3 protein. The sample records roughly 500,000 distinct CDR3 sequences, about 25% being singletons. Losses at the gene ends were 5 bases for V and 0 bases for J; bases not matched to a gene: 5. Germline loops: CDR1 SGHVS, CDR2 FNYEAQ. This CDR3 is 16 amino acids long. This clonotype was found once. Its specificity is unknown. The V call is TRBV7-6, the J call TRBJ2-2, with 8 bases aligning to TRBD2. This sequence originates from a woman aged 70-85 years in good health. Sample: blood. The CDR3 DNA follows: TGTGCCAGCAGCGCCTCCGGGGGGGCGAACACCGGGGAGCTGTTTTTT. Translating it yields CASSASGGANTGELFF. Full variable domain (outside the CDR3, taken from reference TRBV7-6 and TRBJ2-2): GAGVSQSPRYKVTKRGQDVALRCDPISGHVSLYWYRQALGQGPEFLTYFNYEAQQDKSGLPNDRFSAERPEGSISTLTIQRTEQRDSAMYRCASSASGGANTGELFFGEGSRLTVL.